This T cell receptor (beta chain) is drawn from a study of T cell responses to AZD1222 COVID-19 vaccine. The study, taken as a whole, reports: Donors skewed white British and female; clonal diversity was possibly underestimated. Every sample of the repertoires postdated the peak T cell response. Recipients of AZD1222 seropositive at baseline numbered only five or six.

Repertoires were generated with immunoSEQ multiplex PCR, while TCRdb's copy carries only in-frame clones and drops some. The data show approximately 93,000 clones, about 89% seen once. The CDR3 covers 15 residues. Germline values: CDR1 LNHDA, CDR2 SQIVND (reference sequence). Trimming shortened V by 2 bases and J by 4 bases, and 14 bases separated the two germline ends. With respect to this clone: Its antigen remains unidentified.

V gene TRBV19 combines with J gene TRBJ1-2, with D uncertain. The receptor comes from an adult who received the AZD1222 COVID-19 vaccine. The sequencing here drew on peripheral blood, taken 28 days after the second AZD1222 dose. Here the CDR3 DNA reads TGTGCCAGTAGTATATGGGTGACGACACTCTATGGCTACACCTTC. This codes for CASSIWVTTLYGYTF.